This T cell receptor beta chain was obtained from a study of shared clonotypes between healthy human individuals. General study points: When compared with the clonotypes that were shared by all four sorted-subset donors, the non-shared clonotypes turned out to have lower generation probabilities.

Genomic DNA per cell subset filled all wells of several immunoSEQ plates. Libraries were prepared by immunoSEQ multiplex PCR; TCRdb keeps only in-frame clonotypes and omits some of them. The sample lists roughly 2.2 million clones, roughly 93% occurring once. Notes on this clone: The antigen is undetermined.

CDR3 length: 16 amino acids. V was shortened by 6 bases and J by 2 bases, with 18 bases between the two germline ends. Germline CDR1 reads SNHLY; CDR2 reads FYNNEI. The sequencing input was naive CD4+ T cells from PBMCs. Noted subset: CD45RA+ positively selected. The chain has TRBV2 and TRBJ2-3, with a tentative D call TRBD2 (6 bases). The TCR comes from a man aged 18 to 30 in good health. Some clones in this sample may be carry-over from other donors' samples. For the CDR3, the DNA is TGTGCCAGCAGCTCCGAATTACTAGCTAACACAGATACGCAGTATTTT. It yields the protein CASSSELLANTDTQYF.